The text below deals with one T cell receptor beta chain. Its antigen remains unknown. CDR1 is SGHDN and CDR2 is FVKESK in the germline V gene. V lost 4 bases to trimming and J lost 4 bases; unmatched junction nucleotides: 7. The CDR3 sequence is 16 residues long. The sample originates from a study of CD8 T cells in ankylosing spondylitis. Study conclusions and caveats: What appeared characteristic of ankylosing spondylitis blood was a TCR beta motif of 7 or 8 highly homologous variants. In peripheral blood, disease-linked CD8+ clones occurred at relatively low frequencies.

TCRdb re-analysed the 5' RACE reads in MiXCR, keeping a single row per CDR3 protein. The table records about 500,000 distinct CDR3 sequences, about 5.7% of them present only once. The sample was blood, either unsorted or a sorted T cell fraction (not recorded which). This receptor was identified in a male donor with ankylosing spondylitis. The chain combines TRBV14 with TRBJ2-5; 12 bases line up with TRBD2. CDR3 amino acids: CASSPGLAGSGETQYF. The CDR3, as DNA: TGTGCCAGCAGCCCCGGACTAGCGGGGAGTGGAGAGACCCAGTACTTC.